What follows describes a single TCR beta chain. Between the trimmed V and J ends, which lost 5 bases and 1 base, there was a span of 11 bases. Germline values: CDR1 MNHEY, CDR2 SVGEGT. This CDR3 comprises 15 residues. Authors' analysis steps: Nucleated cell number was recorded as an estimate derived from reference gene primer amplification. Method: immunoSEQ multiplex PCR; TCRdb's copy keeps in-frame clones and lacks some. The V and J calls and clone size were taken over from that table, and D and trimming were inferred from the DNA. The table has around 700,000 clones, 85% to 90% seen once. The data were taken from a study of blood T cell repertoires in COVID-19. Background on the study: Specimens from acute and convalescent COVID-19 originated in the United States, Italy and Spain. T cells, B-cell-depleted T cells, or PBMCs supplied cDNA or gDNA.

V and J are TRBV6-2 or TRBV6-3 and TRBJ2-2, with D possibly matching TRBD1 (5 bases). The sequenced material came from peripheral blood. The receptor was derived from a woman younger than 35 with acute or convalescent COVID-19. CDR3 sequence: CASSRRQGNTGELFF. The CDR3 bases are TGTGCCAGCAGTAGGCGTCAGGGGAACACCGGGGAGCTGTTTTTT.